These T cell receptor beta chains were read from a single sample in a study of CD8 T cells in ankylosing spondylitis. TCRdb ran MiXCR on the 5' RACE reads and lists one entry per CDR3 protein. The data show 9,500 to 10,000 distinct CDR3 sequences, under 6.5% seen once. The specimen was blood, either unsorted or a sorted T cell fraction (not recorded which). Receptor source: a female donor with ankylosing spondylitis or in good health (not recorded which). Each CDR3 is given without its conserved first and last residue. Fields, in order: CDR3 protein, V gene, J gene, D gene. The D gene is left open where the match is weak.

CDR3: ASSVTTSGKNTGELF
V: TRBV9
J: TRBJ2-2
D: TRBD2

CDR3: ASSVAYANEQF
V: TRBV9
J: TRBJ2-1
D: NA

CDR3: ASRDSYRGYT
V: TRBV9
J: TRBJ1-2
D: TRBD1

CDR3: ASSPSGRPSYEQY
V: TRBV9
J: TRBJ2-7
D: TRBD2

CDR3: ASSDTRLSVANVLT
V: TRBV9
J: TRBJ2-6
D: NA

CDR3: ASSGGGTGSGYT
V: TRBV9
J: TRBJ1-2
D: TRBD1

CDR3: ASSPRTGPYEQY
V: TRBV9
J: TRBJ2-7
D: TRBD1

CDR3: ASSSGQGAYEQY
V: TRBV9
J: TRBJ2-7
D: TRBD1

CDR3: ASSPGTEGYEQY
V: TRBV9
J: TRBJ2-7
D: TRBD1

CDR3: ASSASSYNQPQH
V: TRBV9
J: TRBJ1-5
D: NA

CDR3: ASSPDLGEFAETQY
V: TRBV9
J: TRBJ2-5
D: NA

CDR3: ASSVGVLNTEAF
V: TRBV9
J: TRBJ1-1
D: NA

CDR3: ASSVAWGTGELF
V: TRBV9
J: TRBJ2-2
D: NA

CDR3: ASSGGGASDTQY
V: TRBV9
J: TRBJ2-3
D: TRBD2

CDR3: ASSEGTGYNEQF
V: TRBV9
J: TRBJ2-1
D: NA